Listed here are 3 T cell receptor beta chains from one sample, sequenced in a study of blood T cell repertoires in COVID-19. Libraries were prepared by immunoSEQ multiplex PCR; TCRdb keeps only in-frame clonotypes and omits some of them. The data show roughly 200,000 clones, about nine tenths seen once. Sequencing used PBMCs or T cells enriched from blood (not recorded which). These receptors came from a woman aged 25 to 45 with acute COVID-19.

The J gene is TRBJ2-7, the V gene TRBV2, with a possible D match to TRBD1 (5 bases). Germline CDR1 reads SNHLY; CDR2 reads FYNNEI. This CDR3 has 14 amino acids. Trimming left V 7 bases short and J 1 base short, with 14 bases between. The CDR3, as DNA: TGTGCCAGCAAAACGGACACGAGTTCCTACGAGCAGTACTTC. It specifies CASKTDTSSYEQYF.

The chain carries TRBV6-5 and TRBJ2-5; 11 bases align to TRBD2. CDR1 and CDR2 from the germline V gene are MNHEY and SVGAGI. The CDR3 spans 14 residues. Germline trimming cut 8 bases from V and 2 bases from J; bases unmatched to any gene: 4. The CDR3 sequence: CASLGTSGQETQYF. For the CDR3, the DNA is TGTGCCAGCCTAGGGACTAGCGGACAAGAGACCCAGTACTTC.

This chain joins TRBV28 and TRBJ1-2; 9 bases are shared with TRBD1. Germline CDR1 is MDHEN and CDR2 is SYDVKM. V gave up 5 bases and J gave up 7 bases; unmatched junction bases: 8. The CDR3 sequence is 14 residues long. The DNA of the CDR3 is TGTGCCAGCAGTGTCGACAGGGGGAGCACTGGCTACACCTTC. Translated: CASSVDRGSTGYTF.